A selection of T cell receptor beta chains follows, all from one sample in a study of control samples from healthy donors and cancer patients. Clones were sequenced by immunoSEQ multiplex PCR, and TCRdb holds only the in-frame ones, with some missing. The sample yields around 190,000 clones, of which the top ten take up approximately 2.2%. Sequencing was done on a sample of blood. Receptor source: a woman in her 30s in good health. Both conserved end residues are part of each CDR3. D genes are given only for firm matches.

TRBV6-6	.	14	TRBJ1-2	CASTFQERALGYTF	TGTGCCAGCACGTTTCAGGAAAGAGCACTGGGCTACACCTTC
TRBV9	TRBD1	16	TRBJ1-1	CASSLQGGNTVTEAFF	TGTGCCAGCAGCCTCCAGGGGGGGAACACGGTAACTGAAGCTTTCTTT
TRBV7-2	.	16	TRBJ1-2	CASSPTGTPWSYGYTF	TGTGCCAGCAGCCCGACCGGGACACCATGGAGCTATGGCTACACCTTC
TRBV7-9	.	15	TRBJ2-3	CASSLDIASADTQYF	TGTGCCAGCAGCTTAGATATAGCGTCGGCAGATACGCAGTATTTT
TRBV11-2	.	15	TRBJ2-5	CASSLGGAGQETQYF	TGTGCCAGCAGCTTAGGAGGGGCGGGGCAAGAGACCCAGTACTTC
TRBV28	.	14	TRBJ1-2	CASSLSDRDYGYTF	TGTGCCAGCAGTTTGAGCGACAGAGACTATGGCTACACCTTC
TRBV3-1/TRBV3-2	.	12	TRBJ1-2	CASSQEMGGYTF	TGTGCCAGCAGCCAAGAAATGGGGGGCTACACCTTC
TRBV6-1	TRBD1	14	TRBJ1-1	CASSERQGWDKAFF	TGTGCCAGCAGTGAAAGACAGGGATGGGACAAAGCTTTCTTT
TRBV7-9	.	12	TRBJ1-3	CASSSVRNTIYF	TGTGCCAGCAGCTCCGTTAGAAACACCATATATTTT
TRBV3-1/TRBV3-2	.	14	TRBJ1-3	CASSQTSSGNTIYF	TGTGCCAGCAGCCAAACAAGCTCTGGAAACACCATATATTTT
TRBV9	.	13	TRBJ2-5	CASSQQHKETQYF	TGTGCCAGCAGCCAGCAGCACAAAGAGACCCAGTACTTC
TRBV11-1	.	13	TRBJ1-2	CASSRNRLDGYTF	TGTGCCAGCAGCCGTAACAGGTTAGATGGCTACACCTTC
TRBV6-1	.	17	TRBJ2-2	CASSESVWAINTGELFF	TGTGCCAGCAGTGAATCGGTGTGGGCCATTAACACCGGGGAGCTGTTTTTT
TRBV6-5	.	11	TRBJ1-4	CASRDGQQLFF	TGTGCCAGCAGAGACGGACAGCAACTGTTTTTT
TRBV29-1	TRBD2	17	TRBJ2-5	CSVIQRWTSGVQETQYF	TGCAGCGTAATACAGCGGTGGACTAGCGGGGTCCAAGAGACCCAGTACTTC
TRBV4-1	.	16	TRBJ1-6	CASSQPVRGLNSPLHF	TGCGCCAGCAGCCAACCCGTGAGAGGATTGAATTCACCCCTCCACTTT
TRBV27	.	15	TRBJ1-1	CASSQQGSANTEAFF	TGTGCCAGCAGTCAACAGGGATCCGCGAACACTGAAGCTTTCTTT
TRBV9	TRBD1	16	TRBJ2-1	CASTLTGQGAIREQFF	TGTGCCAGCACCTTAACGGGACAGGGGGCAATCAGGGAGCAGTTCTTC
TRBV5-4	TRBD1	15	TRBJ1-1	CASSKPQGAGTEAFF	TGTGCCAGCAGCAAGCCACAGGGGGCAGGAACTGAAGCTTTCTTT
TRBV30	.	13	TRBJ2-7	CAWSVGQGNEQYF	TGTGCCTGGAGTGTTGGGCAGGGAAACGAGCAGTACTTC
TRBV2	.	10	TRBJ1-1	CASSVGEAFF	TGTGCCAGCAGTGTTGGGGAAGCTTTCTTT
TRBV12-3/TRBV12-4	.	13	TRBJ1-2	CASSFQDNYGYTF	TGTGCCAGCAGTTTCCAGGACAACTATGGCTACACCTTC
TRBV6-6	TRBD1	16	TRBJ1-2	CASTPGQGRVNYGYTF	TGTGCCAGCACTCCGGGACAGGGGAGGGTTAACTATGGCTACACCTTC
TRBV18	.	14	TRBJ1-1	CASSPRQANTEAFF	TGTGCCAGCTCTCCGAGACAGGCGAACACTGAAGCTTTCTTT
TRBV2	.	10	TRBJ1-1	CASGTAAAFF	TGTGCCAGCGGGACCGCCGCAGCTTTCTTT
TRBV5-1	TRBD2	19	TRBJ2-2	CASSLDRASGEVATGELFF	TGCGCCAGCAGCTTGGATAGGGCTAGCGGGGAAGTTGCTACCGGGGAGCTGTTTTTT
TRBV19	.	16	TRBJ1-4	CASMGLRPTSNEKLFF	TGTGCCAGTATGGGACTGCGGCCCACGAGTAATGAAAAACTGTTTTTT
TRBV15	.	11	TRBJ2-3	CATSKTATQYF	TGTGCCACCAGTAAAACTGCGACGCAGTATTTT
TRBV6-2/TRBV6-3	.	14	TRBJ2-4	CASSKLDRIDIQYF	TGTGCCAGCAGTAAACTCGACAGGATAGACATTCAGTACTTC
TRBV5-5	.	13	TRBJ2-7	CASSLARFPEQYF	TGTGCCAGCAGCTTGGCCAGGTTCCCCGAGCAGTACTTC
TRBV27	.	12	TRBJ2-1	CASSLGSNEQFF	TGTGCCAGCAGTTTAGGGAGCAATGAGCAGTTCTTC
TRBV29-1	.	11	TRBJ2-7	CSVSGTNRAYF	TGCAGCGTCTCCGGTACGAACAGGGCATACTTC
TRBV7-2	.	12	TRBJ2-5	CASSLVRKTQYF	TGTGCCAGCAGCTTAGTCAGAAAGACCCAGTACTTC